The sequence of this TCR beta chain was determined in a study of T-cell memory formation after mild COVID-19. TCRdb processed the 5' RACE reads anew with MiXCR; each CDR3 protein has one entry. The sample has 89,000 or so distinct CDR3 sequences, around 13% seen once. This CDR3 region has 13 residues. The V gene end was trimmed by 6 bases and the J gene end by 2 bases; junction bases not matched to a gene: 4. This clonotype appeared a few times. The sequencing sample was made of PBMCs or a T cell subset sorted from them (not recorded which). This chain joins TRBV12-3 or TRBV12-4 and TRBJ2-7, with 7 bases fitting TRBD1. This sequence originates from a man between 18 and 35 years old who had mild COVID-19 (a few samples of this study predate the infection). Cell type and time point are not known. In nucleotides, the CDR3 is TGTGCCAGCAGCCCAGGACAGGCCTACGAGCAGTACTTC. Its translation: CASSPGQAYEQYF.